The 13 T cell receptor beta chains below come from one sample, sequenced in a study of response to subunit inactivated influenza vaccine. In TCRdb, the RT-PCR reads were re-called with MiXCR into one record per CDR3 protein. This sample has under 800,000 distinct CDR3 sequences, with more than 11% found just once. Sequences were derived from PBMCs from blood, sampled around two weeks before vaccination. The receptors were sampled from a man in his fifties or sixties who received an inactivated influenza vaccine.

The sample holds a few counts of this clonotype. The chain employs TRBV28 and TRBJ2-7; possibly TRBD1 for D (6 bases). CDR1 and CDR2 (germline): MDHEN, SYDVKM. V was pared by 0 bases and J by 6 bases, with 12 bases between. The CDR3 is made up of 14 amino acids. The CDR3 protein is CASSLWDLGGEQYF. Here the CDR3 DNA reads TGTGCCAGCAGTTTATGGGATTTAGGGGGCGAGCAGTACTTC.

There are a few counts of this clonotype. The chain carries TRBV20-1 and TRBJ1-1, with TRBD1 as a possible D gene (6 bases). V was trimmed by 5 bases and J by 5 bases, leaving 15 bases between them. The germline V gene has CDR1 DFQATT and CDR2 SNEGSKA (reference sequence). The CDR3 is 13 amino acids. The CDR3 DNA is TGCAGTGCTGAATGGACAGTTTGGACTGAAGCTTTCTTT. Translation: CSAEWTVWTEAFF.

The chain carries TRBV4-1 and TRBJ2-1; D unresolved. Trimming stripped 4 bases from V and 0 bases from J, with 10 bases between. This CDR3 has 15 amino acids. The germline V gene has CDR1 MGHRA and CDR2 YSYEKL. CDR3 loop: CASSPEQRSYNEQFF. CDR3 DNA: TGCGCCAGCAGCCCGGAACAGCGCTCCTACAATGAGCAGTTCTTC.

This clonotype was seen more than once but under ten times. The V and J genes are TRBV5-1 and TRBJ1-1, with 9 bases fitting TRBD1. The germline V gene encodes CDR1 SGHRS and CDR2 YFSETQ. This CDR3 is built from 15 residues. Trimming cost V 4 bases and J 1 base; bases outside gene matches: 5. The CDR3 coding sequence is TGCGCCAGCAGCGGGGGACAGGGCCCGAACACTGAAGCTTTCTTT. Translating it yields CASSGGQGPNTEAFF.

This clonotype was seen only a few times. The V gene is TRBV3-1, the J gene TRBJ2-1; tentatively, D is TRBD1 (6 bases). The V end lost 3 bases, the J end lost 9 bases, and 12 bases lay between the germline ends. Germline V gene sequence: CDR1 LGHDT, CDR2 YNNKEL (reference sequence). This CDR3 region has 13 residues. The CDR3 region has the DNA TGTGCCAGCAGCCAGGGGGCTCTAGGTGAGCAGTTCTTC. Translation: CASSQGALGEQFF.

This clonotype appeared a few times. This chain connects TRBV14 to TRBJ2-1, with 7 bases matching TRBD2. With V trimmed by 3 bases and J by 3 bases, 8 bases remained unmatched. The CDR3 covers 16 residues. Per the germline V gene, CDR1 is SGHDN and CDR2 is FVKESK. The CDR3 spells CASSHLQAGYYNEQFF. DNA of the CDR3: TGTGCCAGCAGCCACCTGCAAGCGGGATACTACAATGAGCAGTTCTTC.

This clonotype was recorded once. The rearrangement joins TRBV4-1 to TRBJ1-4; 11 bases line up with TRBD1. The CDR3 contains 16 residues. Germline V gene lookup returns CDR1 MGHRA and CDR2 YSYEKL. The V segment lost 8 bases and the J segment 2 bases; nucleotides outside the gene matches: 7. The CDR3 reads CASSGQGASTNEKLFF. The CDR3 bases are TGCGCCAGCTCAGGACAGGGGGCTTCGACTAATGAAAAACTGTTTTTT.

The chain joins TRBV12-3 or TRBV12-4 to TRBJ1-1; perhaps TRBD1 as D (5 bases). This CDR3 contains 16 residues. The V gene lost 5 bases and the J gene lost 2 bases, with 18 bases spanning the gap. The CDR3 nucleotides are TGTGCCAGCAGTCCGTTCGCCAGGGTGAGAAACACTGAAGCTTTCTTT. Residues: CASSPFARVRNTEAFF.

This clonotype has at least ten counts. The chain has TRBV20-1 and TRBJ2-5, with D perhaps matching TRBD1 or TRBD2 (5 bases each). Trimming cost V 1 base and J 0 bases, with 9 bases left between them. Germline V gives CDR1 DFQATT, CDR2 SNEGSKA (reference sequence). The CDR3 contains 14 residues. The CDR3 nucleotides read TGCAGTGCTAGAGTGGGGGTTTACCAAGAGACCCAGTACTTC. Protein: CSARVGVYQETQYF.

The chain uses TRBV20-1 and TRBJ2-5; D is possibly TRBD1 (6 bases). The CDR3 runs 12 residues. Trimming took off 4 bases at V and 4 bases at J, with 10 bases between the two ends. Germline loops: CDR1 DFQATT, CDR2 SNEGSKA (reference sequence). As DNA, the CDR3 is TGCAGTGCTAAACAGGGACGAGAGACCCAGTACTTC. This codes for CSAKQGRETQYF.

This clonotype was counted a few times. This chain joins TRBV5-1 and TRBJ2-3, with D possibly TRBD2 on 5 matching bases. Germline CDR1 reads SGHRS; CDR2 reads YFSETQ. With 3 bases removed from V and 1 base from J, the gap between germline ends came to 9 bases. CDR3 size: 14 residues. CDR3: CASSWERGTDTQYF. The DNA for the CDR3 is TGCGCCAGCAGCTGGGAGAGGGGCACAGATACGCAGTATTTT.

The chain joins TRBV25-1 to TRBJ2-1; the match to TRBD2 covers 9 bases. This CDR3 region has 12 residues. The junction had 3 bases not matched to a gene; V was cut back by 8 bases and J by 7 bases. Germline CDR1 is MGHDK and CDR2 is SYGVNS. This CDR3 reads CASGGLANEQFF. The CDR3 DNA reads TGTGCCAGCGGGGGACTAGCTAATGAGCAGTTCTTC.

V gene TRBV20-1 combines with J gene TRBJ1-1; the D is unclear. Trimming shortened V by 6 bases and J by 4 bases, and 15 bases separated the two germline ends. Germline V gives CDR1 DFQATT, CDR2 SNEGSKA (reference sequence). The CDR3 has 13 residues. CDR3 in DNA: TGCAGTGCCACAGACGTCCGGGGCACTGAAGCTTTCTTT. It is translated as CSATDVRGTEAFF.